These 28 T cell receptor beta chains came from one sample sequenced in a study of T cells in Graves' hyperthyroidism and ophthalmopathy. TCR beta CDR3 region amplification was performed from RNA transcripts. The HTBI primer set served for first-round RT-PCR of the TCR CDR3. TCRdb passed the multiplex PCR reads through MiXCR, listing each CDR3 protein once. The repertoire holds approximately 400,000 distinct CDR3 sequences, around 20% seen once, with over 35% in the top ten. The sequencing sample was made of blood. The source is a man younger than 35 with Graves' ophthalmopathy.

The sample holds many counts of this clonotype. V gene TRBV20-1 combines with J gene TRBJ1-5; D is unclear. Trimming removed 0 bases at V and 5 bases at J, with 5 bases between. There are 12 residues in the CDR3. Germline lookup yields CDR1 DFQATT and CDR2 SNEGSKA (reference sequence). The CDR3 nucleotides read TGCAGTGCTAGAGAACCCCATCAGCCCCAGCATTTT. Protein: CSAREPHQPQHF.

This clonotype has more than one count but fewer than ten. The chain carries TRBV5-5 and TRBJ1-2; the D gene is possibly TRBD1 (5 bases). The CDR3 spans 14 residues. CDR1 and CDR2 (germline): SGHKS, YYEKEE (reference sequence). The ends were cut back, 4 bases at V and 4 bases at J, with 14 bases in the middle. For the CDR3, the DNA is TGTGCCAGCAGCCTGTGGGACGGTGGCTATGGCTACACCTTC. Amino acids: CASSLWDGGYGYTF.

This clonotype was counted ten times or more. The gene calls are TRBV18 and TRBJ2-7; tentative D call: TRBD2 (5 bases). This CDR3 has 15 amino acids. Germline lookup yields CDR1 KGHSH and CDR2 LQKENI. Trimming took off 3 bases at V and 3 bases at J, with 15 bases between the two ends. The CDR3 DNA reads as TGTGCCAGCTCACCGTGGTATGAGGGCAGCTACGAGCAGTACTTC. Amino acids: CASSPWYEGSYEQYF.

This clonotype was counted a few times. The chain recombines TRBV10-2 with TRBJ1-4; D is unclear. Trimming stripped 8 bases from V and 3 bases from J, with 13 bases between. The CDR3 is made up of 14 amino acids. CDR1 and CDR2 (germline): WSHSY, SAAADI. The CDR3 nucleotides read TGCGCCAGCTGCCTAAGTCTATCTAATGAAAAACTGTTTTTT. Its translation is CASCLSLSNEKLFF.

This clonotype was detected many times. The chain links TRBV7-9 to TRBJ2-5; TRBD2 matches 7 bases. V dropped 5 bases and J dropped 0; count of bases not matched to a gene: 9. The CDR3 runs 16 residues. Germline CDR1 and CDR2: SEHNR and FQNEAQ (reference sequence). The CDR3 region is CASSVLATFYQETQYF. CDR3 sequence (DNA): TGTGCCAGCAGCGTACTAGCGACCTTTTACCAAGAGACCCAGTACTTC.

The V gene is TRBV6-9, the J gene TRBJ2-5, with 7 bases lining up with TRBD2. Germline V gives CDR1 MNHGY, CDR2 SVAAGI. The CDR3 is 16 amino acids. V was clipped by 3 bases and J by 1 base; unmatched bases: 8. CDR3 coding DNA: TGTGCCAGCAGTTACACCCTCGGGGGGTCCCAAGAGACCCAGTACTTC. Protein sequence: CASSYTLGGSQETQYF.

The chain uses TRBV28 and TRBJ2-1, with D hard to call. This CDR3 is 15 amino acids long. Germline V gene lookup returns CDR1 MDHEN and CDR2 SYDVKM. The V end lost 5 bases, the J end lost 5 bases, and 16 bases lay between the germline ends. The CDR3 DNA reads as TGTGCCAGCAGTCTTTCCGGGCAAGGGAACAATGAGCAGTTCTTC. Translation gives CASSLSGQGNNEQFF.

The chain uses TRBV24-1 and TRBJ2-2, with 11 nucleotides matching TRBD2. CDR1 is KGHDR and CDR2 is SFDVKD in the germline V gene. CDR3 length: 16 amino acids. Germline trimming cut 3 bases from V and 4 bases from J; bases unmatched to any gene: 3. CDR3 residues: CATSDLAGGGTGELFF. In DNA, the CDR3 is TGTGCCACCAGTGATCTAGCGGGGGGCGGCACCGGGGAGCTGTTTTTT.

The V gene is TRBV20-1, the J gene TRBJ2-5; TRBD2 agrees at 13 bases. The CDR3 sequence is 16 residues long. Germline lookup yields CDR1 DFQATT and CDR2 SNEGSKA (reference sequence). V gave up 3 bases and J gave up 5 bases; unmatched junction bases: 9. The CDR3 loop reads CSARVLAGGQAETQYF. CDR3 coding DNA: TGCAGTGCTAGGGTACTAGCGGGGGGGCAGGCTGAGACCCAGTACTTC.

The table lists this clonotype with a few counts. The chain combines TRBV9 with TRBJ2-7; 10 positions agree with TRBD1. The CDR3 has 17 amino acids. Germline V gene lookup returns CDR1 SGDLS and CDR2 YYNGEE. V was pared by 3 bases and J by 6 bases, with 15 bases of the junction left unmatched. The CDR3 sequence: CASSAGWGGTGVGEQYF. DNA of the CDR3: TGTGCCAGCAGCGCCGGATGGGGAGGGACAGGGGTCGGCGAGCAGTACTTC. Combining the CDR3 with reference TRBV9 and TRBJ2-7 gives the whole variable domain DSGVTQTPKHLITATGQRVTLRCSPRSGDLSVYWYQQSLDQGLQFLIQYYNGEERAKGNILERFSAQQFPDLHSELNLSSLELGDSALYFCASSAGWGGTGVGEQYFGPGTRLTVT.

The sample holds one count of this clonotype. In nucleotides, the CDR3 is TGCGCCAGCAGCCAGGGACTAGCGAGCGCAGATACGCAGTATTTT. Translating gives CASSQGLASADTQYF. The chain has TRBV4-1 and TRBJ2-3, with TRBD2 matching over 10 bases. From germline, CDR1 is MGHRA and CDR2 YSYEKL. J was trimmed by 4 bases and V by 3 bases; bases with no gene match: 4. This CDR3 comprises 15 residues.

A few counts support this clonotype. This rearrangement joins TRBV20-1 to TRBJ1-4; 7 bases fit TRBD1. The CDR3 is made up of 14 amino acids. CDR1 is DFQATT, CDR2 SNEGSKA, per germline (reference sequence). V lost 0 bases and J lost 7; bases outside the gene matches: 5. The CDR3, as DNA: TGCAGTGCTAGAGATGAGGGGGCTGGTGAAAAACTGTTTTTT. This sequence encodes CSARDEGAGEKLFF.

This clonotype showed up many times. The chain is built from TRBV3-1 and TRBJ2-1; 9 nucleotides agree with TRBD1. The CDR3 sequence is 16 residues long. CDR1 and CDR2 (germline): LGHDT, YNNKEL (reference sequence). J was trimmed by 2 bases and V by 0 bases; bases with no gene match: 2. CDR3 protein: CASSQDRTGAYNEQFF. The CDR3 DNA sequence: TGTGCCAGCAGCCAAGATCGGACAGGGGCCTACAATGAGCAGTTCTTC.

This chain joins TRBV12-3 or TRBV12-4 and TRBJ2-5, with 8 bases identical to TRBD2. V lost 7 bases to trimming and J lost 1 base; unmatched junction nucleotides: 5. There are 14 residues in the CDR3. CDR3 sequence reads: CASTLGGAQETQYF. In DNA form, the CDR3 reads TGTGCCAGCACTCTCGGGGGGGCCCAAGAGACCCAGTACTTC.

This clonotype was picked up many times. The rearrangement uses TRBV7-6 and TRBJ2-3; D might be TRBD1 or TRBD2, each matching 5 bases. Trimming cost V 3 bases and J 2 bases, with 6 bases left between them. This CDR3 is built from 13 residues. Germline V CDR1 and CDR2: SGHVS, FNYEAQ. The CDR3 sequence: CASSLGDTDTQYF. CDR3 DNA sequence: TGTGCCAGCAGCTTGGGGGACACAGATACGCAGTATTTT.

This clonotype was recorded at least ten times. This CDR3 reads CSARGGASANTEAFF. As DNA, the CDR3 is TGCAGTGCTAGAGGAGGGGCGTCGGCGAACACTGAAGCTTTCTTT. The chain joins TRBV20-1 to TRBJ1-1, with D possibly TRBD1 on 5 matching bases. The length of the CDR3 is 15 residues. Trimming removed 1 base at V and 1 base at J, with 13 bases between. The germline gives CDR1 DFQATT, CDR2 SNEGSKA (reference sequence).

This clonotype was seen at least ten times. The chain carries TRBV6-5 and TRBJ2-1, with 9 bases matching TRBD2. V lost 0 bases and J lost 5; bases outside the gene matches: 8. The CDR3 consists of 17 residues. Germline CDR1 MNHEY, CDR2 SVGAGI. CDR3 amino acids: CASSYSPAGGGDNEQFF. The CDR3 coding sequence is TGTGCCAGCAGTTACTCCCCAGCGGGGGGAGGGGACAATGAGCAGTTCTTC.

This clonotype has ten or more counts. This sequence joins TRBV5-1 and TRBJ1-1, with 7 bases aligning to TRBD1. Per the germline V gene, CDR1 is SGHRS and CDR2 is YFSETQ. The CDR3 is made up of 20 amino acids. The V gene end was trimmed by 4 bases and the J gene end by 1 base; junction bases not matched to a gene: 22. CDR3 sequence: CASSLHPKQGSPGRNTEAFF. The CDR3 coding sequence is TGCGCCAGCAGCCTACACCCTAAACAGGGGTCGCCGGGTAGGAACACTGAAGCTTTCTTT.

This clonotype was observed many times. This sequence joins TRBV12-3 or TRBV12-4 and TRBJ2-1; 9 bases are shared with TRBD1. The CDR3 totals 17 residues. Germline trimming cut 6 bases from V and 5 bases from J; bases unmatched to any gene: 14. In DNA, the CDR3 is TGTGCCAGCAGGTTACTCACCGGGACAGGGATCGACAATGAGCAGTTCTTC. This encodes CASRLLTGTGIDNEQFF.

The chain recombines TRBV19 with TRBJ1-5, with D possibly matching TRBD1 (5 bases). Germline-derived CDR1 and CDR2 are LNHDA and SQIVND (reference sequence). V was clipped by 7 bases and J by 2 bases, with 21 bases between them. This CDR3 has 17 residues. The CDR3 here is CASIPSVGGVGNQPQHF. Written as DNA, the CDR3 is TGTGCCAGTATCCCATCGGTCGGGGGGGTTGGCAATCAGCCCCAGCATTTT.

The rearrangement links TRBV12-5 to TRBJ2-1; a possible D gene is TRBD1 (8 bases). The V gene's germline CDR1 is LGHNT and CDR2 FRNRAP. Trimming took 5 bases from V and 8 from J, leaving 16 bases between them. The CDR3 contains 14 residues. CDR3 loop: CASGLNRGGHEQFF. The CDR3 DNA reads TGTGCTAGTGGTCTAAACAGGGGGGGGCATGAGCAGTTCTTC.

The chain combines TRBV6-1 with TRBJ1-4, with 8 bases fitting TRBD1. Germline values: CDR1 MNHNS, CDR2 SASEGT. This CDR3 has 15 amino acids. The V segment lost 7 bases and the J segment 2 bases; nucleotides outside the gene matches: 6. In nucleotides, the CDR3 is TGTGCCAGCAACGCGCGACAGGGGACTAATGAAAAACTGTTTTTT. Its protein is CASNARQGTNEKLFF.

This clonotype was counted at least ten times. The rearrangement joins TRBV11-2 to TRBJ1-1; perhaps TRBD1 as D (6 bases). The CDR3 is 13 amino acids. Germline-derived CDR1 and CDR2 are SGHAT and FQNNGV. Trimming took off 5 bases at V and 3 bases at J, with 10 bases between the two ends. The CDR3 coding sequence is TGTGCCAGCAGCCAGGGGTTGCACACTGAAGCTTTCTTT. Translating it yields CASSQGLHTEAFF.

The rearrangement links TRBV7-2 to TRBJ1-5; 8 positions match TRBD1. Germline CDR1 SGHTA, CDR2 FQGNSA. Trimming removed 7 bases from V and 6 bases from J; junction bases left unmatched: 11. The CDR3 is 15 amino acids. CDR3 protein: CASTPTGQGRQPQHF. The CDR3 DNA is TGTGCCAGCACACCTACCGGACAGGGCCGTCAGCCCCAGCATTTT. The full variable domain, in which reference TRBV7-2 and TRBJ1-5 provide the parts outside the CDR3, is GAGVSQSPSNKVTEKGKDVELRCDPISGHTALYWYRQSLGQGLEFLIYFQGNSAPDKSGLPSDRFSAERTGGSVSTLTIQRTQQEDSAVYLCASTPTGQGRQPQHFGDGTRLSIL.

This clonotype was seen repeatedly, ten times or more. J is TRBJ1-1 and V is TRBV4-1; 8 nucleotides align to TRBD1. The CDR3 is 15 amino acids. Trimming cost V 0 bases and J 4 bases; bases outside gene matches: 4. Germline V CDR1 and CDR2: MGHRA, YSYEKL. The chain's CDR3 is CASSQDPGGSTEAFF. DNA of the CDR3: TGCGCCAGCAGCCAAGATCCAGGGGGCAGCACTGAAGCTTTCTTT.

This chain joins TRBV14 and TRBJ2-7; 7 bases map to TRBD2. In germline, CDR1 is SGHDN, CDR2 FVKESK. The V gene end was trimmed by 2 bases and the J gene end by 5 bases; junction bases not matched to a gene: 3. CDR3 length: 13 residues. In DNA, the CDR3 is TGTGCCAGCAGCCAACCGGGGGGAAACGAGCAGTACTTC. Amino acids: CASSQPGGNEQYF.

The table lists this clonotype with many counts. The rearrangement joins TRBV28 to TRBJ2-7; no firm D call. V was clipped by 6 bases and J by 3 bases, with 6 bases between them. The germline CDR1 and CDR2 sequences are MDHEN and SYDVKM. The length of the CDR3 is 11 residues. The CDR3 is CASSQFYEQYF. The CDR3 DNA sequence: TGTGCCAGCAGCCAATTCTACGAGCAGTACTTC. The variable domain in full, with the rest retrieved from reference TRBV28 and TRBJ2-7, is DVKVTQSSRYLVKRTGEKVFLECVQDMDHENMFWYRQDPGLGLRLIYFSYDVKMKEKGDIPEGYSVSREKKERFSLILESASTNQTSMYLCASSQFYEQYFGPGTRLTVT.

This clonotype has just a few counts. The V and J genes are TRBV14 and TRBJ1-5; 7 bases map to TRBD1. Trimming at V came to 1 base and at J to 7 bases, leaving 4 bases not matched to a gene. Germline values: CDR1 SGHDN, CDR2 FVKESK. CDR3 size: 14 residues. CDR3 bases: TGTGCCAGCAGCCAAGGAGCCAGGGGGCAGCCCCAGCATTTT. Translating gives CASSQGARGQPQHF.